This T cell receptor (beta chain) comes out of a study of shared clonotypes between healthy human individuals. Study summary: Three CD4 naive, three CD4 memory, two CD8 naive and one CD8 memory plate were used per donor. Study-level results: A generally larger estimated richness was seen in naive subsets than in memory subsets. All-four-donor shared clonotypes had higher generation probabilities than non-shared clonotypes did. The sharing of around 5% of naive CD4 clonotypes was seen across a few donors.

Naive CD8 cells lacked CD45RO, underwent positive selection for CCR7 and left out terminally differentiated effector memory CD45RA+ cells. For this clone: Its specificity is not known.

The CDR3 has 15 amino acids. Per the germline V gene, CDR1 is SEHNR and CDR2 is FQNEAQ (reference sequence). Trimming removed 4 bases from V and 5 bases from J, with 17 bases in between. The protocol was immunoSEQ multiplex PCR, while the TCRdb copy is restricted to in-frame clones and leaves out a portion. The sample consists of under 2,000,000 clones, approximately 94% of them appearing once. The chain employs TRBV7-9 and TRBJ2-5; tentatively, D is TRBD2 (5 bases). This receptor was taken from a man aged 18 to 30 in good health. The specimen sequenced was naive CD8+ T cells sorted from blood. CDR3 coding DNA: TGTGCCAGCAGCTCCCCTTTCGGGGTGGAGGAGACCCAGTACTTC. This sequence encodes CASSSPFGVEETQYF.